This T cell receptor (beta chain) was recovered during a study of T-cell memory formation after mild COVID-19. Study context: Clusters were largely donor specific.

TCRdb reanalysed the 5' RACE reads using MiXCR and keeps one entry per CDR3 protein. The repertoire holds around 300,000 distinct CDR3 sequences, approximately 15% seen once, with 22% in the top ten. This clonotype was counted a few times. The antigen is undetermined. Trimming took off 1 base at V and 0 bases at J, with 13 bases between the two ends. Germline lookup yields CDR1 DFQATT and CDR2 SNEGSKA (reference sequence). The CDR3 consists of 16 residues. General study findings and limits: While clones contracting from day 15 to 85 were balanced between CD4 and CD8, later expanders leaned CD4+. CD4+ clones that contracted lay mainly in CM and EM; CD8+ ones lay in EMRA.

The sample was PBMCs or a T cell subset sorted from them (not recorded which). The V and J genes are TRBV20-1 and TRBJ2-1; a weak D match, TRBD1 (5 bases). The TCR originated in a man between 18 and 29 years old who had mild COVID-19 (a few samples of this study predate the infection). Cell type and time point are not known. The CDR3 DNA reads TGCAGTGCTAGAGCGTGGGGCGCGAGCTCCTACAATGAGCAGTTCTTC. Its translation: CSARAWGASSYNEQFF.